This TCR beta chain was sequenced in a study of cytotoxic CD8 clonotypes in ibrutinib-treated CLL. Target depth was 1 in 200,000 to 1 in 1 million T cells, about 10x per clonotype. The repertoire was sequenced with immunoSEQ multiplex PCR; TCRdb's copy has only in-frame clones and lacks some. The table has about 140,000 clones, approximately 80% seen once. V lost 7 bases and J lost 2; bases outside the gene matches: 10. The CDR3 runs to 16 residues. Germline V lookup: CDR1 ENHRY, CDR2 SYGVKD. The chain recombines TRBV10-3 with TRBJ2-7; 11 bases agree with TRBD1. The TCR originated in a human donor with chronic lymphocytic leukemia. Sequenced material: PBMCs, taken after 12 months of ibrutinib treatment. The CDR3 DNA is TGTGCCATCAATAAGGGACAGGGGGAAAGCACCTACGAGCAGTACTTC. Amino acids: CAINKGQGESTYEQYF.